This T cell receptor beta chain was captured by sequencing in a study of blood T cell repertoires in COVID-19. Across the whole study: Acute-phase and convalescent COVID-19 samples originated in the United States, Italy and Spain.

Authors' data handling: Estimation of nucleated cell counts relied on the amplification of reference gene primers. Method: immunoSEQ multiplex PCR; TCRdb's copy keeps in-frame clones and lacks some. D and trimming were read from the DNA, whereas the V and J calls and clone size are those reported in that table. The table shows about 490,000 clones, with approximately 85% occurring only once. This clonotype was sampled from a human donor in a cohort sampled during active COVID-19. The sequenced sample was peripheral blood.

CDR3 bases: TGTGCCAGCAGCACAACCGGGACAGTTTACAATGAGCAGTTCTTC. Its protein is CASSTTGTVYNEQFF. This chain joins TRBV7-2 and TRBJ2-1; TRBD1 aligns across 7 bases. Germline lookup yields CDR1 SGHTA and CDR2 FQGNSA. After removal of 5 bases from V and 4 bases from J, the junction contained 8 bases not matched to a gene. The CDR3 covers 15 residues. Combining the CDR3 with reference TRBV7-2 and TRBJ2-1 gives the whole variable domain GAGVSQSPSNKVTEKGKDVELRCDPISGHTALYWYRQSLGQGLEFLIYFQGNSAPDKSGLPSDRFSAERTGGSVSTLTIQRTQQEDSAVYLCASSTTGTVYNEQFFGPGTRLTVL.